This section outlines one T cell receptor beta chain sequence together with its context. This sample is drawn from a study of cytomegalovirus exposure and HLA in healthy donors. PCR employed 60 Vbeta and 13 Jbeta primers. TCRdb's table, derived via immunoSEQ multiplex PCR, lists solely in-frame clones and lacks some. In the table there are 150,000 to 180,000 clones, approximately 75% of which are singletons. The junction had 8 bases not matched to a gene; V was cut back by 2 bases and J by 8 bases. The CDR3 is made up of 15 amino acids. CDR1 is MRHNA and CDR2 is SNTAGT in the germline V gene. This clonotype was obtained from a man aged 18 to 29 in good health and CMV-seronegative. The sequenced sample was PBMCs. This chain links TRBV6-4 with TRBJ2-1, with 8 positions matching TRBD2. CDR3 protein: CASSDGAGGADEQFF. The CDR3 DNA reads TGTGCCAGCAGTGACGGCGCCGGGGGGGCGGATGAGCAGTTCTTC.